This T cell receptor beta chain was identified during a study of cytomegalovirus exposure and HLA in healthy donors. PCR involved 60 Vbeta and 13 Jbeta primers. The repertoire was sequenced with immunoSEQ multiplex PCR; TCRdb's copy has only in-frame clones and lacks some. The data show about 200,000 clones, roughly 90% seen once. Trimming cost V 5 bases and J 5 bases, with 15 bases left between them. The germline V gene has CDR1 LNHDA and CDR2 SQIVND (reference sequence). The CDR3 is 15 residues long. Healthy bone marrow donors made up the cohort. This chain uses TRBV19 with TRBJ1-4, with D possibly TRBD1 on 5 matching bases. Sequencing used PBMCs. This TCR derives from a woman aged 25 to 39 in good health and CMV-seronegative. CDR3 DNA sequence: TGTGCCAGTAGTCCCCCCGGACAATCCAATGAAAAACTGTTTTTT. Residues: CASSPPGQSNEKLFF.